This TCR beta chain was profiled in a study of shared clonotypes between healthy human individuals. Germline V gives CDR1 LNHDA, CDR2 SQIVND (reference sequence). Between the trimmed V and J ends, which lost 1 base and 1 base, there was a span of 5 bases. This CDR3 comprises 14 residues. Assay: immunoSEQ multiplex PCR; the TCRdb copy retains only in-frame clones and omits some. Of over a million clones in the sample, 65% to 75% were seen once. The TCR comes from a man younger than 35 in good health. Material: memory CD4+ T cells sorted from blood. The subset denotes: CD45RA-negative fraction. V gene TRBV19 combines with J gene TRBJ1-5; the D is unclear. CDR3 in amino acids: CASSIGPSNQPQHF. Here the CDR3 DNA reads TGTGCCAGTAGTATAGGGCCAAGCAATCAGCCCCAGCATTTT.